This T cell receptor beta chain comes out of a study of blood T cell repertoires in COVID-19. Study-wide context: Samples representing acute and convalescent COVID-19 were sourced from the United States, Italy and Spain. T cells, B-cell-depleted T cells, or PBMCs supplied cDNA or gDNA.

V lost 1 base and J lost 7, with 8 bases in between. This CDR3 spans 13 amino acids. CDR1 and CDR2 (germline): SGHDT, YYEEEE. Clones were sequenced by immunoSEQ multiplex PCR, and TCRdb holds only the in-frame ones, with some missing. The sample records about 43,000 clones, about four fifths being singletons. J is TRBJ2-2 and V is TRBV5-6; D possibly corresponds to TRBD1 (5 bases). This TCR was recovered from an older woman with acute or convalescent COVID-19. Source material: peripheral blood. In nucleotides, the CDR3 is TGTGCCAGCAGCTTGATCAGGGTCGGGGAGCTGTTTTTT. It is translated as CASSLIRVGELFF.